The 11 T cell receptor beta chains reported below all come from one sample, sequenced in a study of blood T cell repertoires in COVID-19. Assay: immunoSEQ multiplex PCR; the TCRdb copy retains only in-frame clones and omits some. In the table there are approximately 210,000 clones, almost 85% of which are singletons. The sample consisted of peripheral blood. These receptors were collected from a woman aged 50 to 60 with active or convalescent COVID-19.

The DNA for the CDR3 is TGTGCCAGCAGGACCCGAGGGCGTGGCTACACCTTC. Its protein product is CASRTRGRGYTF. The chain is built from TRBV27 and TRBJ1-2; D gene ambiguous. The CDR3 sequence is 12 residues long. V lost 6 bases and J lost 7, with 12 bases in between. Germline V gene data show CDR1 as MNHEY and CDR2 as SMNVEV (reference sequence).

This clone has only one observation. This chain joins TRBV7-8 and TRBJ2-2; perhaps TRBD1 as D (5 bases). The V gene's germline CDR1 is SGHVS and CDR2 FQNEAQ. Trimming pared 1 base from V and 7 bases from J, leaving 7 bases between. This CDR3 has 13 residues. CDR3 in amino acids: CASSLVQGGELFF. In DNA form, the CDR3 reads TGTGCCAGCAGCTTAGTCCAGGGCGGGGAGCTGTTTTTT.

The V call is TRBV24-1, the J call TRBJ1-1, with D possibly being TRBD1 (5 bases). The V end lost 5 bases, the J end lost 2 bases, and 8 bases lay between the germline ends. Per the germline V gene, CDR1 is KGHDR and CDR2 is SFDVKD. The CDR3 has 13 residues. In DNA, the CDR3 is TGTGCCACCAGTGTAGGGGCCAACACTGAAGCTTTCTTT. This gives the protein CATSVGANTEAFF.

This clone has just one count. The chain uses TRBV12-3 or TRBV12-4 and TRBJ1-1, with TRBD1 matching over 10 bases. V shed 3 bases and J 13 bases; nucleotides not matched to a gene: 8. CDR3 length equals 13 residues. CDR3 coding DNA: TGTGCCAGCAGTTTCGCGGACAGGGGGTTGGATTTCTTT. Protein product: CASSFADRGLDFF.

The chain couples TRBV21-1 to TRBJ2-3; the D call TRBD2 from the table was never checked on the DNA. TRBV21-1 corresponds to a pseudogene. There are 15 residues in the CDR3. The CDR3 loop reads CASSKGGRKSDTQYF. CDR3 nucleotides: TGTGCCAGCAGCAAAGGCGGGAGGAAGTCAGATACGCAGTATTTT.

The sample holds a few counts of this clone. The V call is TRBV5-5, the J call TRBJ1-3; 9 nucleotides match TRBD1. The junction had 7 bases not matched to a gene; V was cut back by 3 bases and J by 0 bases. Germline loops: CDR1 SGHKS, CDR2 YYEKEE (reference sequence). This CDR3 is 17 amino acids long. CDR3 DNA: TGTGCCAGCAGCTCCCCGCGACAGGGGGGCTCTGGAAACACCATATATTTT. Its translation: CASSSPRQGGSGNTIYF.

The V gene is TRBV27, the J gene TRBJ2-7; TRBD1 is a possible D gene (6 bases). The germline V and J ends were trimmed by 6 bases and 3 bases, with 21 bases remaining between them. CDR3 size: 16 residues. Germline V gives CDR1 MNHEY, CDR2 SMNVEV (reference sequence). The chain's CDR3 is CASSRLRGEGNYEQYF. CDR3 in DNA: TGTGCCAGCAGCCGACTCAGGGGCGAGGGCAACTACGAGCAGTACTTC.

The chain has TRBV7-2 and TRBJ2-3, with D tentatively TRBD2 (5 bases). CDR3 length: 14 residues. Trimming removed 4 bases from V and 2 bases from J, with 10 bases in between. Germline V gene lookup returns CDR1 SGHTA and CDR2 FQGNSA. The CDR3 here is CASSSGLFTDTQYF. The CDR3 nucleotides are TGTGCCAGCAGCTCCGGACTTTTCACAGATACGCAGTATTTT.

For the CDR3, the DNA is TGTGCCTGGAGTGCGAGCAATGAGCAGTTCTTC. Translating it yields CAWSASNEQFF. V usage is TRBV30 and J usage is TRBJ2-1, with D hard to call. The CDR3 contains 11 residues. From germline, CDR1 is GTSNPN and CDR2 SVGIG (reference sequence). V lost 1 base and J 6 bases, leaving 4 bases between the germline ends.

The chain couples TRBV19 to TRBJ1-2; no firm D call. V gave up 3 bases and J gave up 6 bases, with 11 bases separating them. Germline values: CDR1 LNHDA, CDR2 SQIVND (reference sequence). The CDR3 covers 13 residues. DNA of the CDR3: TGTGCCAGTAGTATCTATGGGCAGGATGGCTACACCTTC. It encodes CASSIYGQDGYTF.

This clone was seen just once. This chain joins TRBV19 and TRBJ2-3; TRBD1 might be the D (6 bases). CDR1 LNHDA and CDR2 SQIVND come from the germline V gene (reference sequence). CDR3 length: 16 amino acids. V lost 7 bases and J lost 1, with 18 bases in between. The chain's CDR3 is CASNSDQGQGTDTQYF. CDR3 DNA: TGTGCCAGTAACTCCGACCAGGGGCAGGGCACAGATACGCAGTATTTT.